This record looks at one TCR beta chain sequence and its context. Its antigen is unknown. Clones were read by immunoSEQ multiplex PCR, and TCRdb kept only the in-frame ones, dropping some. In the table there are 25,000 or so clones, roughly 73% of which are singletons. Losses at the gene ends were 4 bases for V and 1 base for J; bases not matched to a gene: 9. The V gene's germline CDR1 is SGHTA and CDR2 FQGNSA. The CDR3 extends over 16 amino acids. This sample was taken from a study of CD4 T cells in relation to SARS-CoV-2 and coronaviruses. Study background: Shared crossreactive spike epitopes were mapped to their HLA restriction.

CD4+ T cells from unexposed donors were obtained before the COVID-19 pandemic (2011-2018). CD4+ T cells were isolated from the cells after around 11 days of culture. Unexposed-donor CD4+ T cells were probed with SARS-CoV-2 S/N and four cold-coronavirus spikes, cells permitting. PBMCs were plated at roughly 2 million per well in IL-2-containing medium. Source material: CD4+ T cells from PBMCs, cultured in vitro. This chain joins TRBV7-2 and TRBJ2-7, with 8 bases fitting TRBD1. The sequence derives from a human donor in good health. The chain's CDR3 is CASSSDPGQVSYEQYF. CDR3 nucleotides: TGTGCCAGCAGCTCCGACCCGGGACAGGTTTCCTACGAGCAGTACTTC.